This record looks at one TCR beta chain sequence and its context. Its cognate antigen is unknown. The CDR3 loop spans 14 amino acids. Looked up from germline, CDR1 is SGHRS and CDR2 is YFSETQ. V was trimmed by 3 bases and J by 13 bases, leaving 17 bases between them. The data originate from a study of T cell responses to AZD1222 COVID-19 vaccine. Study-level background: Second doses at about 4 or about 12 weeks were pooled. Study-level findings and limits: Spike-specific TCR breadth and depth rose after two AZD1222 doses. White British donors predominated, females outnumbered males, and clonal diversity was possibly underestimated.

Sequencing used immunoSEQ multiplex PCR; TCRdb keeps in-frame clones, though not all of them. The sample records 150,000 to 200,000 clones, 92% being singletons. The chain joins TRBV5-1 to TRBJ1-6, with D uncertain. The TCR comes from an adult in good health. The starting material was peripheral blood, obtained on day 0 of AZD1222 vaccination. CDR3 nucleotides: TGCGCCAGCAGCTCTAGCATCCCCTCAAAGCCCCTCCACTTT. Protein sequence: CASSSSIPSKPLHF. Together with reference TRBV5-1 and TRBJ1-6, the CDR3 gives the full variable domain: KAGVTQTPRYLIKTRGQQVTLSCSPISGHRSVSWYQQTPGQGLQFLFEYFSETQRNKGNFPGRFSGRQFSNSRSEMNVSTLELGDSALYLCASSSSIPSKPLHFGNGTRLTVT.